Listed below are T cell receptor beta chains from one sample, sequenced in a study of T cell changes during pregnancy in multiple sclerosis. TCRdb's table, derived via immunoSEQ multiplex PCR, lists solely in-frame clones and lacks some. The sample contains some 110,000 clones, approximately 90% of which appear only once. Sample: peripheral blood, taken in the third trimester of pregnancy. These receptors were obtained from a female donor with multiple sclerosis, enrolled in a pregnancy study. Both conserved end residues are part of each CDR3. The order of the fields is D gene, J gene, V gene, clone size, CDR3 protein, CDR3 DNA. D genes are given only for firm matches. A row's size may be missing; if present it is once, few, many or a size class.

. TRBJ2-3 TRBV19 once CASSMSTDTQYF TGTGCCAGTAGCATGAGCACAGATACGCAGTATTTT
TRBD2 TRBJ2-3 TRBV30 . CAWSELAGGTDTQYF TGTGCCTGGAGTGAACTAGCGGGAGGGACAGATACGCAGTATTTT
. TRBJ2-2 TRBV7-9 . CASTRLRIATNTGELFF TGTGCCAGCACCCGACTCCGGATCGCAACGAACACCGGGGAGCTGTTTTTT
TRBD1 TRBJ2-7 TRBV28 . CASTGGKYEQYF TGTGCCAGCACAGGGGGTAAGTACGAGCAGTACTTC
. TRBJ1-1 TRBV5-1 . CASSFQGMNTEAFF TGCGCCAGCAGCTTCCAGGGGATGAACACTGAAGCTTTCTTT
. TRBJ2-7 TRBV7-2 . CASSHWGREQYF TGTGCCAGCAGTCACTGGGGGCGCGAGCAGTACTTC
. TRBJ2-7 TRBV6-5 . CASSRTAKSYEQYF TGTGCCAGCAGCCGGACAGCAAAATCCTACGAGCAGTACTTC
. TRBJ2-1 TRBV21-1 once CASSKQGLPNEQFF TGTGCCAGCAGCAAACAGGGGCTGCCAAATGAGCAGTTCTTC
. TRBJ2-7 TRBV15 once CATSRDRGPSSYEQYF TGTGCCACCAGCAGAGATCGCGGTCCATCCTCCTACGAGCAGTACTTC
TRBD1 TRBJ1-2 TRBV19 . CASKTSTGGDGYTF TGTGCCAGTAAGACATCGACAGGGGGCGATGGCTACACCTTC
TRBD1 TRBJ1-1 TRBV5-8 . CASSWGQLNTEAFF TGTGCCAGCAGCTGGGGACAGCTGAACACTGAAGCTTTCTTT
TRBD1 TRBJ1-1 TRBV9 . CASSEPGQGSEAFF TGTGCCAGCAGCGAACCGGGACAGGGCTCTGAAGCTTTCTTT
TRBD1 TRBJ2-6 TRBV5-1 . CASSPTGAGANVLTF TGCGCCAGCAGCCCTACAGGGGCTGGGGCCAACGTCCTGACTTTC
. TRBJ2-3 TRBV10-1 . CASSERLGGPDTQYF TGCGCCAGCAGTGAGCGGTTGGGGGGTCCAGATACGCAGTATTTT
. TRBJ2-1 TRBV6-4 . CASSDSYPSYYNEQFF TGTGCCAGCAGTGACTCCTATCCTAGTTACTACAATGAGCAGTTCTTC
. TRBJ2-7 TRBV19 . CASSIDRNTPYEQYF TGTGCCAGTAGTATAGATCGCAACACACCATACGAGCAGTACTTC
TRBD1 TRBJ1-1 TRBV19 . CASSRQGIRTEAFF TGTGCCAGTAGCCGACAGGGGATTCGCACTGAAGCTTTCTTT
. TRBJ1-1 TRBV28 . CATTPGVTEAFF TGTGCCACTACCCCGGGGGTGACTGAAGCTTTCTTT
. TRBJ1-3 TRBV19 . CASSEGSTPAGNTIYF TGTGCCAGTAGTGAGGGATCTACACCCGCTGGAAACACCATATATTTT
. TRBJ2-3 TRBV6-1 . CASEWSGDTQYF TGTGCCAGCGAGTGGTCGGGAGATACGCAGTATTTT
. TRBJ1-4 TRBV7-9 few CASSSGQLTGEKLFF TGTGCCAGCAGCTCCGGACAGCTTACCGGTGAAAAACTGTTTTTT
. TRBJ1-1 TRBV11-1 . CASSLVSPVGDMVNTEAFF TGTGCCAGCAGCTTAGTTTCCCCGGTTGGAGATATGGTGAACACTGAAGCTTTCTTT